Many counts were recorded for the clone carrying this T cell receptor (beta chain). Its antigen remains unidentified. TCRdb re-called the reads through MiXCR, storing one row per CDR3 protein. The sample lists about 460,000 distinct CDR3 sequences, roughly 10% occurring once. These data originate in a study of T cell repertoires in cytomegalovirus infection. Overall study: Public TCR beta signatures indicated both CMV infection and matching HLA type.

Study-level points and caveats: It was HLA-C-restricted CMV-specific TCR beta clonotypes that dominated the response ex vivo. Public TCR beta family frequency separated CMV-and-HLA carriers, including in an independent cohort.

Sequences were obtained from PBMCs. This TCR was sampled from a human donor in good health (CMV status not recorded). Some clones in this sample may be carry-over from other donors' samples.

The CDR3 DNA follows: TGTGCCAGCAGGAAAGGACTAGCGGGGGCCCAAGAGACCCAGTACTTC. Amino acid sequence: CASRKGLAGAQETQYF. J is TRBJ2-5 and V is TRBV28; 13 bases line up with TRBD2. Per germline, CDR1 MDHEN and CDR2 SYDVKM. The CDR3 has 16 residues. J gave up 1 base and V 6 bases, and 5 bases lay outside the gene matches.